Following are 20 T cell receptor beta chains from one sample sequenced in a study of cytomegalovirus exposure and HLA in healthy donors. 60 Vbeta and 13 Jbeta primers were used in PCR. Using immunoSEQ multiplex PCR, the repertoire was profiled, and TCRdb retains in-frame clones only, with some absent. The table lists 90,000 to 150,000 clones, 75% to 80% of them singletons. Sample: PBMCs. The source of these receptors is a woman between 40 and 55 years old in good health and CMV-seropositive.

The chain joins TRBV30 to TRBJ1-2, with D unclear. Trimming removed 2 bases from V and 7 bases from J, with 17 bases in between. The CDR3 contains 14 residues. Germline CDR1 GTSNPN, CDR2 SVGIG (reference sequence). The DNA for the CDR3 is TGTGCCTGGAGTCTAGCTGGAGGCGCGGCTGGCTACACCTTC. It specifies CAWSLAGGAAGYTF.

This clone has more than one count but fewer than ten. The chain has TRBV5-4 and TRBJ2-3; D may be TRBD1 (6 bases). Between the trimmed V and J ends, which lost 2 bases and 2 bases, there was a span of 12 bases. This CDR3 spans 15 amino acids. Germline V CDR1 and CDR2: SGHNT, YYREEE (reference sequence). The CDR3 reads CASSFGGSFTDTQYF. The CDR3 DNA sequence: TGTGCCAGCAGCTTTGGGGGCTCTTTCACAGATACGCAGTATTTT. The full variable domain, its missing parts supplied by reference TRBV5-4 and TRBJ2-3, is ETGVTQSPTHLIKTRGQQVTLRCSSQSGHNTVSWYQQALGQGPQFIFQYYREEENGRGNFPPRFSGLQFPNYSSELNVNALELDDSALYLCASSFGGSFTDTQYFGPGTRLTVL.

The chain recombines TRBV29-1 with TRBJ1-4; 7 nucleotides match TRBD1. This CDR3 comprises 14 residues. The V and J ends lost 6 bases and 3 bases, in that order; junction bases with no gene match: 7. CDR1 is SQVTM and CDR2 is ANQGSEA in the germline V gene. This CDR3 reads CSVAGGLANEKLFF. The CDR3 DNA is TGCAGCGTGGCAGGGGGGCTGGCTAATGAAAAACTGTTTTTT.

The CDR3 DNA sequence: TGTGCCAGCAGCTTAGAAGGGGGGGGCACAGATACGCAGTATTTT. Translation: CASSLEGGGTDTQYF. This chain connects TRBV7-9 to TRBJ2-3; tentative D call: TRBD2 (7 bases). The V and J ends lost 1 base and 1 base respectively, with 9 bases between them. The CDR3 consists of 15 residues. The germline V gene encodes CDR1 SEHNR and CDR2 FQNEAQ (reference sequence).

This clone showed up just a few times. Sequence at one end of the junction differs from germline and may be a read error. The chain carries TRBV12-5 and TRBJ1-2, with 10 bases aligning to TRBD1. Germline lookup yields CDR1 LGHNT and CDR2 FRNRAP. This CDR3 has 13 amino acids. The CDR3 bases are TGTGCTGGATCAACGGACAGGGGGTTAAGCTACCCCTTC. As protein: CAGSTDRGLSYPF.

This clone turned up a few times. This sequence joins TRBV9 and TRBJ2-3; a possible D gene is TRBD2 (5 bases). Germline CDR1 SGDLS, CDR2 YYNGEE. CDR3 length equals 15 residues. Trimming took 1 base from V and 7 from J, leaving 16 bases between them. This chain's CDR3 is CASSVKAAITHTQYF. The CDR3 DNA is TGTGCCAGCAGCGTAAAAGCGGCTATCACCCATACGCAGTATTTT.

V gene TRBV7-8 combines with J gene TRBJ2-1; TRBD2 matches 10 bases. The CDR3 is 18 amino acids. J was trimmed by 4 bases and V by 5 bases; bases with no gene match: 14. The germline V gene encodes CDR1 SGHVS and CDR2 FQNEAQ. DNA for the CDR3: TGTGCCAGCAGCCCCACCCCTACGAGCGGGGGGGCTTACAATGAGCAGTTCTTC. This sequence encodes CASSPTPTSGGAYNEQFF.

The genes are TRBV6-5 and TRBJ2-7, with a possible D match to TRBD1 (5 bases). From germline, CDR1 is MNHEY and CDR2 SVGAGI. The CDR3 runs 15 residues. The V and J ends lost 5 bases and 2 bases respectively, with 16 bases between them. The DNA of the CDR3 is TGTGCCAGCAGTCTCTTTCAGGGTAAGACCTACGAGCAGTACTTC. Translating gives CASSLFQGKTYEQYF.

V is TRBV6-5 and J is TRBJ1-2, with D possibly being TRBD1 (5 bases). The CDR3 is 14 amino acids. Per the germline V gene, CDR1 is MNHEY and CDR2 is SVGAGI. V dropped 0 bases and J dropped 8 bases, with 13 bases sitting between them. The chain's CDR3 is CASSYSGVKGGYTF. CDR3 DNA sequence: TGTGCCAGCAGTTACTCAGGGGTAAAAGGCGGCTACACCTTC.

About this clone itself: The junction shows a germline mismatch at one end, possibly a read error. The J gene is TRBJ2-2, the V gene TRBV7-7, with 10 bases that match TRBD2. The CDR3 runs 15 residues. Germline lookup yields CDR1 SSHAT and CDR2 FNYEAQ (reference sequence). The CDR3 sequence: CASSLSGGATGELFF. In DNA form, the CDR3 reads TGTGCTAGCAGCTTAAGCGGGGGGGCCACCGGGGAGCTGTTTTTT.

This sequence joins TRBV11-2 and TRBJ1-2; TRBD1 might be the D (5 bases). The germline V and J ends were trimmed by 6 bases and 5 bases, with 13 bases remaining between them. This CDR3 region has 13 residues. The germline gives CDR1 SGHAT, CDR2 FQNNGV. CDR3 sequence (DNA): TGTGCCAGCAGGTCTATAGGGGATTATGGCTACACCTTC. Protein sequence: CASRSIGDYGYTF. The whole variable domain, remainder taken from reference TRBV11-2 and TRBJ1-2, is EAGVAQSPRYKIIEKRQSVAFWCNPISGHATLYWYQQILGQGPKLLIQFQNNGVVDDSQLPKDRFSAERLKGVDSTLKIQPAKLEDSAVYLCASRSIGDYGYTFGSGTRLTVV.

The CDR3 loop is CAIHPTARSYNEQFF. CDR3 DNA sequence: TGTGCCATCCACCCGACTGCCCGCTCCTACAATGAGCAGTTCTTC. The chain carries TRBV6-6 and TRBJ2-1; D is ambiguous. CDR3 length: 15 amino acids. V dropped 10 bases and J dropped 0 bases, with 16 bases sitting between them. Looked up from germline, CDR1 is MNHNY and CDR2 is SVGAGI (reference sequence).

The CDR3 loop reads CASSLVLSGNTIYF. CDR3 in DNA: TGTGCCAGCAGTTTAGTTCTCTCTGGAAACACCATATATTTT. The rearrangement joins TRBV28 to TRBJ1-3; D not resolved. The CDR3 is 14 residues long. Looked up from germline, CDR1 is MDHEN and CDR2 is SYDVKM. V dropped 2 bases and J dropped 0 bases, with 5 bases sitting between them.

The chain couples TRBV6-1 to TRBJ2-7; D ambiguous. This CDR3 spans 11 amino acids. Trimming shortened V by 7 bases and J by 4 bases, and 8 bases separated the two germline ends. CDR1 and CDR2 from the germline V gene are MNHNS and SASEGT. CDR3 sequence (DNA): TGTGCCAGCACTACCCCGTACGAGCAGTACTTC. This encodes CASTTPYEQYF.

CDR3 bases: TGTGCCAGCACCTCCCGCGTGGATGAAAAACTGTTTTTT. Its translation: CASTSRVDEKLFF. The chain combines TRBV6-6 with TRBJ1-4; D gene uncertain. The CDR3 spans 13 residues. Germline V gene sequence: CDR1 MNHNY, CDR2 SVGAGI (reference sequence). Trimming stripped 7 bases from V and 6 bases from J, with 12 bases between.

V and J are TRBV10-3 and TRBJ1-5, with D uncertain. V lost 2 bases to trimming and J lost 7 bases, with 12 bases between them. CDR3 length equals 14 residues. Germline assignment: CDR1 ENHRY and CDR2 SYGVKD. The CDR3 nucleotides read TGTGCCATCAGTGAGGGAGGGAGAGGGCAGCCCCAGCATTTT. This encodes CAISEGGRGQPQHF.

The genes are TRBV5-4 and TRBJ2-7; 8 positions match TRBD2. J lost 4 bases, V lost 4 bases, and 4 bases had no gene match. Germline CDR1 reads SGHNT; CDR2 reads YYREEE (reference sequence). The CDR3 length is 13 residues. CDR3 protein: CASSVGGDYEQYF. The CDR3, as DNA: TGTGCCAGCAGCGTCGGGGGGGATTACGAGCAGTACTTC.

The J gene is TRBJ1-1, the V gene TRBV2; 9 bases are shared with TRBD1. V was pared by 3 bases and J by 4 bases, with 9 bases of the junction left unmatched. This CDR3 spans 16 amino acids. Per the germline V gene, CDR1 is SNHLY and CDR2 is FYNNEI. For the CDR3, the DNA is TGTGCCAGCAGTGAGAACAGGGGGCGATTCTCCACTGAAGCTTTCTTT. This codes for CASSENRGRFSTEAFF.

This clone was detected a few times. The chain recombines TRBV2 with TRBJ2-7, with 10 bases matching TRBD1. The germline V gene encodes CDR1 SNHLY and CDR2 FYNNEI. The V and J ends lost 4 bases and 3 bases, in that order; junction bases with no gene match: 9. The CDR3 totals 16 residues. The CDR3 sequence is CASSGGTGELGYEQYF. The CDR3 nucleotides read TGTGCCAGCAGTGGGGGGACAGGGGAACTCGGCTACGAGCAGTACTTC.

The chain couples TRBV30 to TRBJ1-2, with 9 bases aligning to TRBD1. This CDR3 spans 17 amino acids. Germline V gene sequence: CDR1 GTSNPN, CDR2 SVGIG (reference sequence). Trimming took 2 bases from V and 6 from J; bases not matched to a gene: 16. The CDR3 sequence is CAWSIIWDRVSVHGYTF. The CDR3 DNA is TGTGCCTGGAGTATCATTTGGGACAGGGTTTCCGTCCATGGCTACACCTTC.